This is a list of T cell receptor beta chains from one sample in a study of T-cell reconstitution after alpha-beta-depleted transplantation in children. TCRdb analysed the PCR reads with MiXCR anew, one entry per CDR3 protein. This repertoire shows just under 350,000 distinct CDR3 sequences, about a sixth found once; its top ten account for about 41%. Sample: PBMCs, mostly from graft donor cells, taken 360 days after TCRalphabeta/CD19-depleted stem cell transplant. All receptors derive from a male patient under 10 years old who had a stem cell transplant for acute lymphoblastic leukemia, so the T cells may come from the graft donor. CDR3s include the opening cysteine and the closing phenylalanine or tryptophan. The D gene is left open where the match is weak. Not all rows give a size; the values are once, few, many and, for expanded clones, a class.

clone size | J gene | D gene | V gene | CDR3 DNA | CDR3 protein
- | TRBJ2-1 | TRBD2 | TRBV28 | TGTGCCAGCAGTTTCCCGACTAGCGGGAGGGGGGGCAATGAGCAGTTCTTC | CASSFPTSGRGGNEQFF
- | TRBJ2-1 | TRBD2 | TRBV9 | TGTGCCAGCAGCGGGACTAGCTCTGAGCAGTTCTTC | CASSGTSSEQFF
many | TRBJ2-7 | TRBD1 | TRBV7-9 | TGTGCCAGCAGCTTAGGACGGGACAGTCGCGAGCAGTACTTC | CASSLGRDSREQYF
- | TRBJ1-4 | - | TRBV7-6 | TGTGCCAGCAGCCGGCTTAGAGGGGATGAAAAACTGTTTTTT | CASSRLRGDEKLFF
- | TRBJ2-3 | - | TRBV9 | TGTGCCAGCAGCGTAGGGGGGGATACAGATACGCAGTATTTT | CASSVGGDTDTQYF
few | TRBJ2-7 | TRBD2 | TRBV5-1 | TGCGCCAGCAGCCCCGAGGGGACTAGCGGATCTTACGAGCAGTACTTC | CASSPEGTSGSYEQYF
- | TRBJ2-7 | - | TRBV20-1 | TGCAGTGCTAACGGGTTGGATTCCTACGAGCAGTACTTC | CSANGLDSYEQYF
- | TRBJ2-1 | TRBD2 | TRBV4-3 | TGCGCCAGCAGCCAACATATGTGGACTAGCGGGGGCTACAATGAGCAGTTCTTC | CASSQHMWTSGGYNEQFF
many | TRBJ2-1 | TRBD2 | TRBV7-2 | TGTGCCAGCAGCGCGGGACTAGCAGTTGATGAGCAGTTCTTC | CASSAGLAVDEQFF
- | TRBJ2-1 | TRBD2 | TRBV6-1 | TGTGCCAGCAGGGAACCGGGACTAGTAGGCAATGAGCAGTTCTTC | CASREPGLVGNEQFF
- | TRBJ1-2 | - | TRBV20-1 | TGCAGTGCTGCAGGGATCTATGGCTACACCTTC | CSAAGIYGYTF
- | TRBJ2-3 | - | TRBV6-2/TRBV6-3 | TGTGCCAGCAACGCGCCTCAACTCTTGAATACGCAGTATTTT | CASNAPQLLNTQYF
few | TRBJ2-1 | - | TRBV30 | TGTGCCTGGGTCTCCGGTTCCTACAATGAGCAGTTCTTC | CAWVSGSYNEQFF
few | TRBJ2-7 | - | TRBV5-4 | TGTGCCAGCAGCCCCCGGTATTCCTACGAGCAGTACTTC | CASSPRYSYEQYF
- | TRBJ2-1 | - | TRBV6-1 | TGTGCCAGCAGTGAAGGTGCCAGGGGAGGTGAGCAGTTCTTC | CASSEGARGGEQFF
- | TRBJ2-1 | TRBD2 | TRBV11-2 | TGTGCCAGCAGCAAGGGACTAGCGGGCTCCCATGAGCAGTTCTTC | CASSKGLAGSHEQFF
few | TRBJ2-1 | - | TRBV2 | TGTGCCAGCAGTGTGGTTCAGTACAATGAGCAGTTCTTC | CASSVVQYNEQFF